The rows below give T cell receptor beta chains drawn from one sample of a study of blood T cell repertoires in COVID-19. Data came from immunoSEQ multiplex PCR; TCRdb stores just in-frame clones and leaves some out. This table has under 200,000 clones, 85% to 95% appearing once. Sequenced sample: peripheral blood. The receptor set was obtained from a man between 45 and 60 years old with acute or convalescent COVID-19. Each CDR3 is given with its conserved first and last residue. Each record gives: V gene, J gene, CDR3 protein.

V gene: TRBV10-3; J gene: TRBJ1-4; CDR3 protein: CAISDIATNEKLFF
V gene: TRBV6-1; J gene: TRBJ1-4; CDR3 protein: CASSENRVANEKLFF
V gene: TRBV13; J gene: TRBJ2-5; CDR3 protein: CASSLGQRGTQYF
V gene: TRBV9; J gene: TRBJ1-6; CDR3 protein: CASSVDTGGSYNSPLHF
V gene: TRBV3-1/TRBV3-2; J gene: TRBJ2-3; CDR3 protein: CASSPLAGASTDTQYF
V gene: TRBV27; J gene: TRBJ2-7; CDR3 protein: CASSPVDRAHEQYF
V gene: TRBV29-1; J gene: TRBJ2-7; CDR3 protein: CSVAGTTFYEQYF
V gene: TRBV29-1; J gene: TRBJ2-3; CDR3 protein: CSVEGRLAGRTDTQYF
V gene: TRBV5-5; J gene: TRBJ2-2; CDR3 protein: CASSLSQGSGELFF
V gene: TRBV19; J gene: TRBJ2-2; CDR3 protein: CASSIVGRGELFF
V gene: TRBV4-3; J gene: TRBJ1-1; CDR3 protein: CASSHGRDRGTEAFF
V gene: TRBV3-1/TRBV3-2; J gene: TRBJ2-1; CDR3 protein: CASSQDTGSYNEQFF
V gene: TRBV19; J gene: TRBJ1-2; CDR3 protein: CASTAVQANYGYTF
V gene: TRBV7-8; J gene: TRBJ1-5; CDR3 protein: CASSLERDRGQPQHF
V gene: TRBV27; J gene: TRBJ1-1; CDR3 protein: CASYLAGGTEAFF
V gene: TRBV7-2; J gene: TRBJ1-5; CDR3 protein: CASSLGTGRNQPQHF
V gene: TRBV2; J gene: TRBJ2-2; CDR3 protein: CASRTGTANTGELFF
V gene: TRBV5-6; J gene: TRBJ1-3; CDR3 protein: CASSQPRAYSGNTIYF
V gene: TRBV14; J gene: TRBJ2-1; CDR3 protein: CASSQVWRSSYNEQFF
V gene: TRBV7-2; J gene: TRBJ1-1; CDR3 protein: CASSLAGAGQTYAFF
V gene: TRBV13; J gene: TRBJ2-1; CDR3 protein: CASSLGTSGEQFF
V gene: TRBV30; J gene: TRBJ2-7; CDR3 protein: CAWHGTGREQYF
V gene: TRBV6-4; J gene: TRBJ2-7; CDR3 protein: CASSLTSGSSYEQYF
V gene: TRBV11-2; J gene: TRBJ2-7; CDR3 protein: CASSLRAGVYEQYF
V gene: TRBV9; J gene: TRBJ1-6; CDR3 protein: CASSVAWRGSPLHF
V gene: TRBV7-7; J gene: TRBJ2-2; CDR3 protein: CASSLTGSEGELFF
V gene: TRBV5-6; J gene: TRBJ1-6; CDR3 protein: CASSLPRQGAYNSPLHF
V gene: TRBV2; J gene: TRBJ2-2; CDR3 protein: CASSSGTLNTGELFF
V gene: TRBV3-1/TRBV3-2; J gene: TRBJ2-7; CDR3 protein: CASSQDRSGSTHEQYF
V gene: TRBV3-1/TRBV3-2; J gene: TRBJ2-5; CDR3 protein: CASSLLAGGSETQYF
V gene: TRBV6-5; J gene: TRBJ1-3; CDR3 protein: CASSYSSGSGNTIYF
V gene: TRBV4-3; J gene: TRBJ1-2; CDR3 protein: CASSPEEGRNYGYTF